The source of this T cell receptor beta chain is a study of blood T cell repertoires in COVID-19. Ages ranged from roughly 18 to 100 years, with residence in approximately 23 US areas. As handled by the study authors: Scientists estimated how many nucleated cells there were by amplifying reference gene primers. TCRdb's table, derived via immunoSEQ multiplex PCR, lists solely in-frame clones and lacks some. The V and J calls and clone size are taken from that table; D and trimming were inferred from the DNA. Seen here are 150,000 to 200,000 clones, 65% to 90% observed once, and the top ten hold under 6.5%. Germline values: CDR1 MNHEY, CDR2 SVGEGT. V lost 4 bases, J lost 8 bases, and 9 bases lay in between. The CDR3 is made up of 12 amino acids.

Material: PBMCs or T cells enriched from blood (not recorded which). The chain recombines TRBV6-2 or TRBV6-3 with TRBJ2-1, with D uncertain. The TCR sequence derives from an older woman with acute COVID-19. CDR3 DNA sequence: TGTGCCAGCAGTTCCGAGGTCCATGAGCAGTTCTTC. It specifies CASSSEVHEQFF.